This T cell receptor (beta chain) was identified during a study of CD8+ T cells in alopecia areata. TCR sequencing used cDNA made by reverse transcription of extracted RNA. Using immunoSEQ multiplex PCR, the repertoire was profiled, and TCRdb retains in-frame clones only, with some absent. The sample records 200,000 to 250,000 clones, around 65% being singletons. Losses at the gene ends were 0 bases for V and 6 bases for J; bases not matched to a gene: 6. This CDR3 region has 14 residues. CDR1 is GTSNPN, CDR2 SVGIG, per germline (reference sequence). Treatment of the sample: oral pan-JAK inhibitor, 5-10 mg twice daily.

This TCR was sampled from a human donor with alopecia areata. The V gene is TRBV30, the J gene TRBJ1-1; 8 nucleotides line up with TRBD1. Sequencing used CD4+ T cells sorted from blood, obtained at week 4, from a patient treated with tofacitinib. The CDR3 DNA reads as TGTGCCTGGAGTGTGGTGGACAGGGTATCTGAAGCTTTCTTT. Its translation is CAWSVVDRVSEAFF. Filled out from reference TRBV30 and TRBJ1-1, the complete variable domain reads SQTIHQWPATLVQPVGSPLSLECTVEGTSNPNLYWYRQAAGRGLQLLFYSVGIGQISSEVPQNLSASRPQDRQFILSSKKLLLSDSGFYLCAWSVVDRVSEAFFGQGTRLTVV.